Below are 7 T cell receptor beta chains sequenced from a single sample in a study of blood T cell repertoires in COVID-19. TCRdb's table, derived via immunoSEQ multiplex PCR, lists solely in-frame clones and lacks some. The table has about 180,000 clones, about 90% seen once. Sequencing was carried out using PBMCs or T cells enriched from blood (not recorded which). The receptor set was obtained from a woman under 30 who had recovered from COVID-19.

The CDR3 protein is CASSPGTSNNEQFF. The CDR3 region has the DNA TGCGCCAGCAGCCCTGGGACTAGTAACAATGAGCAGTTCTTC. V and J are TRBV4-3 and TRBJ2-1, with 8 bases fitting TRBD2. The CDR3 runs to 14 residues. V gave up 4 bases and J gave up 5 bases; unmatched junction bases: 4. Germline CDR1 reads LGHNA; CDR2 reads YSLEER.

The chain couples TRBV4-1 to TRBJ1-2, with TRBD1 identical over 10 bases. V lost 8 bases, J lost 6 bases, and 15 bases stayed unmatched. The germline gives CDR1 MGHRA, CDR2 YSYEKL. The CDR3 runs 16 residues. DNA of the CDR3: TGCGCCAGCCGATTGCTCGGGACAGGGGAAAGGAATGGCTACACCTTC. Translating it yields CASRLLGTGERNGYTF.

This sequence joins TRBV7-9 and TRBJ1-2; 9 nucleotides align to TRBD1. Losses at the gene ends were 2 bases for V and 6 bases for J; bases not matched to a gene: 4. This CDR3 spans 14 amino acids. Germline V gene sequence: CDR1 SEHNR, CDR2 FQNEAQ (reference sequence). The DNA of the CDR3 is TGTGCCAGCAGCTTACGACAGGGGGAGAATGGCTACACCTTC. Amino acid sequence: CASSLRQGENGYTF.

The gene calls are TRBV13 and TRBJ2-5, with D perhaps TRBD1 (5 bases). The CDR3 has 16 residues. Germline V gives CDR1 PRHDT, CDR2 FYEKMQ (reference sequence). Trimming stripped 5 bases from V and 2 bases from J, with 18 bases between. The DNA for the CDR3 is TGTGCCAGCAGCAGGTGGGCTTGGCAGGGACAAGAGACCCAGTACTTC. This gives the protein CASSRWAWQGQETQYF.

V gene TRBV3-1 (or the pseudogene TRBV3-2) combines with J gene TRBJ2-7; 8 bases are a match to TRBD1. V trimming: 4 bases; J trimming: 5 bases; junction bases outside the gene matches: 10. This CDR3 is 15 amino acids long. Per germline, CDR1 LGHDT and CDR2 YNNKEL (reference sequence). For the CDR3, the DNA is TGTGCCAGCAGCCGAGGGACAGGTGAATCTAACGAGCAGTACTTC. Its translation: CASSRGTGESNEQYF.

J is TRBJ2-2 and V is TRBV28; 10 bases are a match to TRBD2. CDR3 size: 16 residues. In germline, CDR1 is MDHEN, CDR2 SYDVKM. V lost 1 base and J lost 5; bases outside the gene matches: 4. The CDR3 is CASSLLIAGGTGELFF. The CDR3 DNA follows: TGTGCCAGCAGTTTATTAATAGCGGGGGGTACCGGGGAGCTGTTTTTT. Full variable domain (remainder filled in from reference TRBV28 and TRBJ2-2): DVKVTQSSRYLVKRTGEKVFLECVQDMDHENMFWYRQDPGLGLRLIYFSYDVKMKEKGDIPEGYSVSREKKERFSLILESASTNQTSMYLCASSLLIAGGTGELFFGEGSRLTVL.

In this sample, this clone turned up a few times. This chain joins TRBV4-2 and TRBJ2-1; the match to TRBD2 covers 9 bases. Unmatched junction bases numbered 0, after V lost 3 bases and J lost 0 bases. CDR1 is LGHNA and CDR2 is YNFKEQ in the germline V gene. CDR3 size: 15 residues. CDR3 sequence reads: CASSQREGSYNEQFF. CDR3 sequence (DNA): TGTGCCAGCAGCCAGCGGGAGGGCTCCTACAATGAGCAGTTCTTC.